The 22 T cell receptor beta chains in this list originate from one sample, sequenced in a study of long-term antiretroviral therapy in people with HIV (dated by TCRdb to 2022 to 2024). The immunoSEQ hsTCRB v3.0 assay was used at survey level resolution to sequence the TRB variable region. TCRdb's version of the immuneACCESS table is confined to in-frame rearrangements and falls short of the full clone set. An unresolved V gene accounts for under half of the shortfall where checked; the remainder is of unknown origin. The sample has more than 25,000 clones on record, roughly 97% of them singletons. The ten most abundant clones make up around 2% of the sample. The specimen comprised unsorted PBMCs, sampled 7.6 years after starting antiretroviral therapy. The receptors derive from a man aged 25 to 40 with HIV.

The CDR3 DNA is TGTGCCAGCAGCCCCAGGGACGGGACTGGCTACACCTTC. This gives the protein CASSPRDGTGYTF. This rearrangement joins TRBV7-8 to TRBJ1-2, with a weak D call TRBD1 (5 bases). Per the germline V gene, CDR1 is SGHVS and CDR2 is FQNEAQ. V dropped 5 bases and J dropped 7 bases, with 14 bases sitting between them. The CDR3 sequence is 13 residues long.

This sequence joins TRBV7-2 and TRBJ1-3, with D perhaps TRBD1 (5 bases). CDR1 and CDR2 (germline): SGHTA, FQGNSA. CDR3 length equals 14 residues. Trimming took 4 bases from V and 9 from J, leaving 16 bases between them. The CDR3 loop is CASSSPGGTGTIYF. CDR3 DNA sequence: TGTGCCAGCAGCTCCCCAGGAGGGACTGGCACCATATATTTT. Full variable domain (missing parts from reference TRBV7-2 and TRBJ1-3): GAGVSQSPSNKVTEKGKDVELRCDPISGHTALYWYRQSLGQGLEFLIYFQGNSAPDKSGLPSDRFSAERTGGSVSTLTIQRTQQEDSAVYLCASSSPGGTGTIYFGEGSWLTVV.

V is TRBV19 and J is TRBJ1-2, with D possibly TRBD1 on 5 matching bases. This CDR3 is built from 15 residues. V lost 4 bases and J lost 2, with 14 bases in between. From germline, CDR1 is LNHDA and CDR2 SQIVND (reference sequence). The CDR3 protein is CASSRLEPGNYGYTF. Here the CDR3 DNA reads TGTGCCAGTAGTAGGTTGGAACCAGGGAACTATGGCTACACCTTC. Combining the CDR3 with reference TRBV19 and TRBJ1-2 gives the whole variable domain DGGITQSPKYLFRKEGQNVTLSCEQNLNHDAMYWYRQDPGQGLRLIYYSQIVNDFQKGDIAEGYSVSREKKESFPLTVTSAQKNPTAFYLCASSRLEPGNYGYTFGSGTRLTVV.

The chain employs TRBV6-5 and TRBJ1-5, with D possibly matching TRBD1 (5 bases). Germline CDR1 and CDR2: MNHEY and SVGAGI. Trimming stripped 5 bases from V and 3 bases from J, with 14 bases between. This CDR3 has 15 residues. As DNA, the CDR3 is TGTGCCAGCAGTACCATATGGGACCCCAATCAGCCCCAGCATTTT. Protein sequence: CASSTIWDPNQPQHF.

The chain is built from TRBV25-1 and TRBJ1-2, with no clear D. Germline CDR1 reads MGHDK; CDR2 reads SYGVNS. Trimming removed 4 bases at V and 0 bases at J, with 3 bases between. The CDR3 contains 12 residues. DNA for the CDR3: TGTGCCAGCAGTGGATCTAACTATGGCTACACCTTC. Amino acid sequence: CASSGSNYGYTF.

CDR3 nucleotide sequence: TGTGCCAGCAGCGTAGAACTAGTCACCCATACGCAGTATTTT. Amino acid sequence: CASSVELVTHTQYF. The chain recombines TRBV9 with TRBJ2-3, with D possibly matching TRBD2 (5 bases). Germline loops: CDR1 SGDLS, CDR2 YYNGEE. V shed 0 bases and J shed 7 bases, with 12 bases lying between them. This CDR3 comprises 14 residues.

V usage is TRBV7-8 and J usage is TRBJ1-5; no firm D call. Per the germline V gene, CDR1 is SGHVS and CDR2 is FQNEAQ. V lost 6 bases, J lost 4 bases, and 16 bases lay in between. CDR3 length: 15 amino acids. CDR3 region: CASSSDGRQNQPQHF. CDR3 bases: TGTGCCAGCAGTTCAGATGGTAGGCAGAATCAGCCCCAGCATTTT. Supplemented by reference TRBV7-8 and TRBJ1-5, the full variable domain reads GAGVSQSPRYKVAKRGQDVALRCDPISGHVSLFWYQQALGQGPEFLTYFQNEAQLDKSGLPSDRFFAERPEGSVSTLKIQRTQQEDSAVYLCASSSDGRQNQPQHFGDGTRLSIL.

The V call is TRBV5-1, the J call TRBJ2-7; D might be TRBD1 or TRBD2, each matching 5 bases. The CDR3 is 12 amino acids. V lost 5 bases and J lost 6, with 12 bases in between. Germline V gene lookup returns CDR1 SGHRS and CDR2 YFSETQ. The CDR3 is CASSPRGTEQYF. DNA for the CDR3: TGCGCCAGCAGTCCGAGGGGCACCGAGCAGTACTTC.

This chain connects TRBV19 to TRBJ1-5; possible D gene TRBD1, 5 bases. CDR1 and CDR2 from the germline V gene are LNHDA and SQIVND (reference sequence). The CDR3 is 12 residues long. V lost 8 bases, J lost 5 bases, and 10 bases lay in between. Here the CDR3 DNA reads TGTGCCAGTTCAGGGTTTGATCAGCCCCAGCATTTT. Its translation: CASSGFDQPQHF.

This chain uses TRBV4-3 with TRBJ2-7, with 7 bases lining up with TRBD2. Germline trimming cut 0 bases from V and 6 bases from J; bases unmatched to any gene: 11. The germline gives CDR1 LGHNA, CDR2 YSLEER. The CDR3 sequence is 16 residues long. CDR3 in DNA: TGCGCCAGCAGCCAAGATTTCCCTCGGGGGGTTGGCGAGCAGTACTTC. Its translation is CASSQDFPRGVGEQYF.

The rearrangement uses TRBV2 and TRBJ2-2; a weak D match, TRBD2 (6 bases). V lost 8 bases and J 6 bases, leaving 19 bases between the germline ends. Germline loops: CDR1 SNHLY, CDR2 FYNNEI. The length of the CDR3 is 15 residues. The CDR3 DNA reads as TGTGCCAGCGGTGGGGGGTTGATGATTCCCGGGGAGCTGTTTTTT. It yields the protein CASGGGLMIPGELFF. Full variable domain (outside the CDR3, taken from reference TRBV2 and TRBJ2-2): EPEVTQTPSHQVTQMGQEVILRCVPISNHLYFYWYRQILGQKVEFLVSFYNNEISEKSEIFDDQFSVERPDGSNFTLKIRSTKLEDSAMYFCASGGGLMIPGELFFGEGSRLTVL.

This sequence joins TRBV2 and TRBJ2-3; 10 nucleotides agree with TRBD2. The V and J ends lost 5 bases and 0 bases, in that order; junction bases with no gene match: 2. Germline CDR1 and CDR2: SNHLY and FYNNEI. The length of the CDR3 is 15 residues. CDR3 nucleotide sequence: TGTGCCAGCAGTACTAGCGGGGTCAGCACAGATACGCAGTATTTT. Protein: CASSTSGVSTDTQYF.

The V call is TRBV5-4, the J call TRBJ1-1, with D maybe TRBD1 (6 bases). The germline V gene has CDR1 SGHNT and CDR2 YYREEE (reference sequence). CDR3 length equals 15 residues. Deletions cut 0 bases from V and 4 bases from J, with 13 bases between. The CDR3 nucleotides read TGTGCCAGCAGCTTGGGAAGTGGGGGGCTCACTGAAGCTTTCTTT. Its translation: CASSLGSGGLTEAFF. The variable domain in full, completed from reference TRBV5-4 and TRBJ1-1, reads ETGVTQSPTHLIKTRGQQVTLRCSSQSGHNTVSWYQQALGQGPQFIFQYYREEENGRGNFPPRFSGLQFPNYSSELNVNALELDDSALYLCASSLGSGGLTEAFFGQGTRLTVV.

The chain couples TRBV7-9 to TRBJ2-2; TRBD2 aligns across 9 bases. Trimming cost V 1 base and J 4 bases; bases outside gene matches: 13. Germline V CDR1 and CDR2: SEHNR, FQNEAQ (reference sequence). The CDR3 length is 19 residues. The CDR3, as DNA: TGTGCCAGCAGCTTAGTTTTCTCGCTAGCGGGATCACCCACCGGGGAGCTGTTTTTT. Its protein is CASSLVFSLAGSPTGELFF.

The rearrangement joins TRBV7-3 to TRBJ2-5, with D possibly matching TRBD2 (6 bases). V was clipped by 4 bases and J by 4 bases, with 10 bases between them. CDR1 and CDR2 from the germline V gene are SGHTA and FQGTGA. This CDR3 is 13 amino acids long. Written as DNA, the CDR3 is TGTGCCAGCAGCTCGGGACTTCTAGAGACCCAGTACTTC. This sequence encodes CASSSGLLETQYF.

In this sample, this clone turned up once. The V gene is TRBV29-1, the J gene TRBJ2-1, with 8 bases lining up with TRBD1. This CDR3 spans 13 amino acids. After removal of 7 bases from V and 8 bases from J, the junction contained 10 bases not matched to a gene. Germline CDR1 and CDR2: SQVTM and ANQGSEA. Here the CDR3 reads CSANPTGGDEQFF. The CDR3 nucleotides read TGCAGCGCCAACCCCACAGGGGGAGATGAGCAGTTCTTC.

The rearrangement joins TRBV4-2 to TRBJ2-1, with D maybe TRBD2 (6 bases). Germline V gives CDR1 LGHNA, CDR2 YNFKEQ. The CDR3 consists of 16 residues. V was shortened by 4 bases and J by 4 bases, with 17 bases between the two germline ends. CDR3 DNA: TGTGCCAGCAGCCCGAGGGAGGACAACCCTTACAATGAGCAGTTCTTC. Translation gives CASSPREDNPYNEQFF.

The chain joins TRBV27 to TRBJ2-7; D is unclear. V lost 11 bases and J 0 bases, leaving 2 bases between the germline ends. Germline V gene sequence: CDR1 MNHEY, CDR2 SMNVEV (reference sequence). This CDR3 region has 9 residues. CDR3 amino acids: CAGSYEQYF. In DNA form, the CDR3 reads TGTGCCGGCTCCTACGAGCAGTACTTC.

The count of this clone is one. The V call is TRBV19, the J call TRBJ2-7; 8 nucleotides line up with TRBD2. J was trimmed by 3 bases and V by 3 bases; bases with no gene match: 7. Germline V gene sequence: CDR1 LNHDA, CDR2 SQIVND (reference sequence). The CDR3 has 15 amino acids. The CDR3 loop reads CASSIGSGIDYEQYF. The CDR3 DNA reads TGTGCCAGTAGTATTGGTAGCGGGATTGACTACGAGCAGTACTTC.

This rearrangement joins TRBV6-1 to TRBJ2-6, with a weak D call TRBD1 (5 bases). Germline CDR1 is MNHNS and CDR2 is SASEGT. The CDR3 runs 14 residues. The V and J ends lost 6 bases and 4 bases respectively, with 10 bases between them. The CDR3 coding sequence is TGTGCCAGCAGGCAGGGTGCGGGGGCCAACGTCCTGACTTTC. This gives the protein CASRQGAGANVLTF.

The chain recombines TRBV5-5 with TRBJ2-7; tentatively, D is TRBD2 (6 bases). The ends were cut back, 0 bases at V and 0 bases at J, with 16 bases in the middle. Germline CDR1 reads SGHKS; CDR2 reads YYEKEE (reference sequence). This CDR3 is built from 17 residues. For the CDR3, the DNA is TGTGCCAGCAGCTTGGCAGTGGGTGCGGGGATCTCCTACGAGCAGTACTTC. It specifies CASSLAVGAGISYEQYF.

The chain uses TRBV15 and TRBJ1-5; possible D gene TRBD1, 5 bases. Trimming removed 3 bases at V and 2 bases at J, with 11 bases between. CDR1 is LNHNV, CDR2 YYDKDF, per germline (reference sequence). The CDR3 is made up of 15 amino acids. The CDR3 here is CATSSEGLGNQPQHF. Here the CDR3 DNA reads TGTGCCACCAGCAGCGAGGGGTTGGGCAATCAGCCCCAGCATTTT.